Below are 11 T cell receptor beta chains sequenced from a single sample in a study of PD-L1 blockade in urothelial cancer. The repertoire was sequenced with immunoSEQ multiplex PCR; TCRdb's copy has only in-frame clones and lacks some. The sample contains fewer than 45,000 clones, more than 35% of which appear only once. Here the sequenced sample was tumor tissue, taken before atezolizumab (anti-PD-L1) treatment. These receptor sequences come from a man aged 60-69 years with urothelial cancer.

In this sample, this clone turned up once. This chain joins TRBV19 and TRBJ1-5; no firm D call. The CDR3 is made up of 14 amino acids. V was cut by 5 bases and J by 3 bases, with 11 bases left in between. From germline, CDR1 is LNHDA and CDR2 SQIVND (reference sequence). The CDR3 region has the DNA TGTGCCAGTAGTCCTAGGGATCTCAATCAGCCCCAGCATTTT. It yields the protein CASSPRDLNQPQHF.

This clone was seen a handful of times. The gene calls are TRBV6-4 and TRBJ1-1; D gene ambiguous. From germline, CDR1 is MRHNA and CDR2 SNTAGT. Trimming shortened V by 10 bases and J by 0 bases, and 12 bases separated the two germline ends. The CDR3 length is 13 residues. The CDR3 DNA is TGTGCCACCTCCTCGCAGGTGAACACTGAAGCTTTCTTT. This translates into CATSSQVNTEAFF.

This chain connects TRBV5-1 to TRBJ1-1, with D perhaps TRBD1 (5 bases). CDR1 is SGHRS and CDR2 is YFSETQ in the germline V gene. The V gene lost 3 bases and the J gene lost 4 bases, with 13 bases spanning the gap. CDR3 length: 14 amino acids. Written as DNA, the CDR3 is TGCGCCAGCAGCTGGGGGGGTATCGGCACTGAAGCTTTCTTT. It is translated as CASSWGGIGTEAFF.

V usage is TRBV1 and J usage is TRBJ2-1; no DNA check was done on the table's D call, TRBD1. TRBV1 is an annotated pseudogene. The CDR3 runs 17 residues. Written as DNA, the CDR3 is TGCGCCAGCAGCCGACTCGCACGGGACAGGGGTAACAATGAGCAGTTCTTC. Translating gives CASSRLARDRGNNEQFF.

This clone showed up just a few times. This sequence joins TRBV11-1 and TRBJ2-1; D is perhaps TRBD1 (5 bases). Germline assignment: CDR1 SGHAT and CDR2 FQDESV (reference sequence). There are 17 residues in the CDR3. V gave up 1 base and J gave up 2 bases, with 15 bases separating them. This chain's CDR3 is CASSLVRSRVTYNEQFF. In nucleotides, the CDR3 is TGTGCCAGCAGCTTAGTTAGAAGCAGGGTAACCTACAATGAGCAGTTCTTC. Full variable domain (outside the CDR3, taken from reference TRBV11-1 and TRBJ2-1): EAEVAQSPRYKITEKSQAVAFWCDPISGHATLYWYRQILGQGPELLVQFQDESVVDDSQLPKDRFSAERLKGVDSTLKIQPAELGDSAMYLCASSLVRSRVTYNEQFFGPGTRLTVL.

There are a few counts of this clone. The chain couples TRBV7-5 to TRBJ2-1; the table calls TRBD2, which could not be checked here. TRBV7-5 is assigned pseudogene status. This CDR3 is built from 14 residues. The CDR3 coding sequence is TGTGCCAGCAGCTTAGCGGGAGCCTACAATGAGCAGTTCTTC. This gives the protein CASSLAGAYNEQFF.

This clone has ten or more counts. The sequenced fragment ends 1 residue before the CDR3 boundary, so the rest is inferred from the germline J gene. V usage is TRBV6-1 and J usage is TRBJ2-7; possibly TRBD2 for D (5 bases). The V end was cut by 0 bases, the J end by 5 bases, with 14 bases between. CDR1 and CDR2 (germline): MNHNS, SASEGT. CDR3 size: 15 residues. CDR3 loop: CASSEAPHWRDEQYF. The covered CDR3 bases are TGTGCCAGCAGTGAAGCGCCCCACTGGCGGGACGAGCAGTAC.

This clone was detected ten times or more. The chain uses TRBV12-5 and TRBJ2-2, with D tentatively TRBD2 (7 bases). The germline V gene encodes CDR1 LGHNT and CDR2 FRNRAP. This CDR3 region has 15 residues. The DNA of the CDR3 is TGTGCCAGCACCCTGCCGAAGGGGGGGCGCGGGGAGCTGTTTTTT. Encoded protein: CASTLPKGGRGELFF.

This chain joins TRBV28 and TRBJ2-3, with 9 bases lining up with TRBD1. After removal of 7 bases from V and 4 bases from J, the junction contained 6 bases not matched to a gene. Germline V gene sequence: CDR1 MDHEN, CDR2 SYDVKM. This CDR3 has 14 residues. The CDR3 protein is CASNTGGGSDTQYF. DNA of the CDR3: TGTGCCAGCAACACAGGGGGCGGGTCAGATACGCAGTATTTT.

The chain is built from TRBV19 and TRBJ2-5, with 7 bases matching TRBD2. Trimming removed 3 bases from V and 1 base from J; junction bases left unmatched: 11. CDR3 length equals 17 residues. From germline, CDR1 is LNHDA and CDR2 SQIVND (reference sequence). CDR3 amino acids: CASSIGGGSGRQETQYF. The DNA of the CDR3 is TGTGCCAGTAGTATCGGGGGAGGTAGCGGGCGCCAAGAGACCCAGTACTTC.

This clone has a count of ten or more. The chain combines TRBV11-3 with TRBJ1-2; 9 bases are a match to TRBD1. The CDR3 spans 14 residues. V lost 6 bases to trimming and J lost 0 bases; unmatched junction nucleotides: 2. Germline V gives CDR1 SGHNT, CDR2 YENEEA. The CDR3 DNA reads TGTGCCAGCAGTTGGGACAGGGCTAACTATGGCTACACCTTC. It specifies CASSWDRANYGYTF. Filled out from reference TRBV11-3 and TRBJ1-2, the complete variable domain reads EAGVVQSPRYKIIEKKQPVAFWCNPISGHNTLYWYLQNLGQGPELLIRYENEEAVDDSQLPKDRFSAERLKGVDSTLKIQPAELGDSAVYLCASSWDRANYGYTFGSGTRLTVV.